This T cell receptor (beta chain) was recorded in a study of T cell repertoires in cytomegalovirus infection. Study background: Carrying CMV and the relevant HLA type showed in public TCR beta signatures. The study, taken as a whole, reports: Using cumulative public TCR beta family frequency, the authors identified those who carried CMV together with the relevant HLA. The ex vivo response was dominated by HLA-C-restricted CMV-specific TCR beta clonotypes.

Concerning this clonotype: Its antigen is still unknown.

TCRdb fed the reads into MiXCR, producing one record per CDR3 protein. Among under 350,000 distinct CDR3 sequences listed, more than 8% were seen once. CDR1 is LNHDA and CDR2 is SQIVND in the germline V gene (reference sequence). This CDR3 contains 16 residues. Trimming left V 7 bases short and J 6 bases short, with 22 bases between. This chain uses TRBV19 with TRBJ1-5; the D gene is possibly TRBD1 (6 bases). The origin of this receptor is a human donor in good health (CMV status not recorded). Some clones in this sample may be carry-over from other donors' samples. The sequenced material came from PBMCs. The CDR3 region has the DNA TGTGCCAGTACCCCCCTGTCCGGGACATTGAGTCAGCCCCAGCATTTT. This translates into CASTPLSGTLSQPQHF.